One sample yielded the 5 T cell receptor beta chains listed below, sequenced in a study of T cells in Graves' hyperthyroidism and ophthalmopathy. Template material for amplifying TCR beta CDR3 regions consisted of RNA transcripts. The HTBI primer set served for first-round RT-PCR of the TCR CDR3. In TCRdb, the multiplex PCR reads were re-called with MiXCR into one record per CDR3 protein. In the table there are under 350,000 distinct CDR3 sequences, over 20% of which are singletons. The sample consisted of blood. These receptors were obtained from a woman aged 50 to 60 with Graves' hyperthyroidism.

The rearrangement links TRBV6-5 to TRBJ2-5; possibly TRBD1 for D (6 bases). Trimming stripped 4 bases from V and 2 bases from J, with 11 bases between. Germline loops: CDR1 MNHEY, CDR2 SVGAGI. This CDR3 comprises 14 residues. The CDR3 DNA reads as TGTGCCAGCAGTTGCACGGACAGACAAGAGACCCAGTACTTC. Its protein product is CASSCTDRQETQYF.

The chain links TRBV4-1 to TRBJ2-5; TRBD2 agrees at 7 bases. CDR3 length equals 16 residues. Trimming removed 0 bases from V and 5 bases from J; junction bases left unmatched: 9. Germline CDR1 reads MGHRA; CDR2 reads YSYEKL. CDR3 DNA: TGCGCCAGCAGCCAAGATCACGGGGGGTTTCAGGAGACCCAGTACTTC. As protein: CASSQDHGGFQETQYF.

This clonotype was recorded many times. This chain links TRBV28 with TRBJ1-2; 7 bases match TRBD1. CDR1 and CDR2 from the germline V gene are MDHEN and SYDVKM. CDR3 length equals 16 residues. V shed 5 bases and J 4 bases; nucleotides not matched to a gene: 13. As DNA, the CDR3 is TGTGCCAGCAGTCCGACAGGGAGGGGGCGGGGCTATGGCTACACCTTC. Encoded protein: CASSPTGRGRGYGYTF.

The genes are TRBV6-5 and TRBJ2-7, with D possibly being TRBD2 (6 bases). V lost 4 bases and J lost 0, with 22 bases in between. The CDR3 contains 18 residues. Germline lookup yields CDR1 MNHEY and CDR2 SVGAGI. The CDR3 region has the DNA TGTGCCAGCAGTTGGAAGGCAGGGACTTCACCCGGCTCCTACGAGCAGTACTTC. This codes for CASSWKAGTSPGSYEQYF.

The genes are TRBV5-1 and TRBJ2-2; the match to TRBD1 covers 9 bases. V shed 4 bases, J shed 3 bases, and the junction held 13 bases outside the gene matches. This CDR3 has 18 residues. CDR1 and CDR2 from the germline V gene are SGHRS and YFSETQ. The CDR3 here is CASSVGTGLRGDTGELFF. The DNA for the CDR3 is TGCGCCAGCAGCGTTGGGACAGGGTTACGGGGGGACACCGGGGAGCTGTTTTTT.